These 30 T cell receptor beta chains originate from one sample sequenced in a study of blood T cell repertoires in COVID-19. Here immunoSEQ multiplex PCR was the method, and the copy in TCRdb shows in-frame clones only, minus some. The sample has roughly 120,000 clones; about 85% are singletons. Specimen: peripheral blood. The receptor set was obtained from a human donor in a cohort sampled during active COVID-19.

The chain employs TRBV12-3 or TRBV12-4 and TRBJ1-2; no clear D. V lost 8 bases and J 4 bases, leaving 8 bases between the germline ends. The CDR3 length is 11 residues. The CDR3 spells CASGRGYGYTF. CDR3 nucleotides: TGTGCCAGCGGGCGGGGCTATGGCTACACCTTC.

This chain connects TRBV2 to TRBJ2-3; D is ambiguous. The V end was cut by 8 bases, the J end by 7 bases, with 10 bases between. The length of the CDR3 is 11 residues. Per germline, CDR1 SNHLY and CDR2 FYNNEI. CDR3 in amino acids: CASGVSYTQYF. CDR3 nucleotides: TGTGCCAGCGGAGTAAGCTATACGCAGTATTTT.

This clone has just one count. The CDR3 loop is CAWSVASGYYEQYF. The CDR3 DNA sequence: TGTGCCTGGAGTGTAGCTAGCGGTTACTACGAGCAGTACTTC. V is TRBV30 and J is TRBJ2-7, with 7 bases matching TRBD2. CDR1 is GTSNPN, CDR2 SVGIG, per germline (reference sequence). After removal of 0 bases from V and 3 bases from J, the junction contained 5 bases not matched to a gene. This CDR3 comprises 14 residues.

The CDR3 here is CASRPGTGSQPQHF. CDR3 sequence (DNA): TGTGCCAGCAGACCCGGGACAGGTTCTCAGCCCCAGCATTTT. This chain connects TRBV2 to TRBJ1-5; 8 bases line up with TRBD1. This CDR3 contains 14 residues. Germline values: CDR1 SNHLY, CDR2 FYNNEI. The ends lost 6 bases at V and 6 bases at J; junction bases unmatched: 7.

This rearrangement joins TRBV25-1 to TRBJ2-5; TRBD2 aligns across 11 bases. Germline V gene sequence: CDR1 MGHDK, CDR2 SYGVNS. After removal of 8 bases from V and 5 bases from J, the junction contained 7 bases not matched to a gene. This CDR3 is 14 amino acids long. The chain's CDR3 is CASGASGRQETQYF. CDR3 nucleotide sequence: TGTGCCAGCGGGGCTAGCGGGAGGCAGGAGACCCAGTACTTC.

The chain couples TRBV29-1 to TRBJ1-2; 10 bases are shared with TRBD1. Germline V CDR1 and CDR2: SQVTM, ANQGSEA. V lost 5 bases, J lost 3 bases, and 9 bases stayed unmatched. There are 15 residues in the CDR3. The CDR3 loop is CSVSGQGGADYGYTF. The CDR3 nucleotides are TGCAGCGTTTCCGGACAGGGGGGCGCGGACTATGGCTACACCTTC.

V and J are TRBV5-4 and TRBJ1-3; 8 nucleotides line up with TRBD1. The CDR3 totals 17 residues. Germline lookup yields CDR1 SGHNT and CDR2 YYREEE (reference sequence). After removal of 0 bases from V and 1 base from J, the junction contained 6 bases not matched to a gene. This CDR3 is CASSLVGTGISGNTIYF. The CDR3 nucleotides are TGTGCCAGCAGCTTGGTCGGGACAGGAATATCTGGAAACACCATATATTTT.

The rearrangement links TRBV12-5 to TRBJ2-5, with 11 bases lining up with TRBD2. The junction had 7 bases not matched to a gene; V was cut back by 2 bases and J by 5 bases. Germline V gives CDR1 LGHNT, CDR2 FRNRAP. CDR3 length: 16 amino acids. The CDR3 DNA sequence: TGTGCTAGTGGTTTGTCTAGCGGGGGGTGGTATGAGACCCAGTACTTC. Amino acid sequence: CASGLSSGGWYETQYF.

The chain employs TRBV11-2 and TRBJ2-7; 10 bases agree with TRBD1. The V and J ends lost 5 bases and 4 bases, in that order; junction bases with no gene match: 14. Germline V gene sequence: CDR1 SGHAT, CDR2 FQNNGV. This CDR3 comprises 17 residues. The CDR3 loop reads CASSPLGTGDPRYEQYF. In DNA form, the CDR3 reads TGTGCCAGCAGCCCGCTTGGGACAGGGGACCCCCGGTACGAGCAGTACTTC.

The chain combines TRBV3-1 (or the pseudogene TRBV3-2) with TRBJ1-2; D uncertain. This CDR3 has 14 amino acids. Germline assignment: CDR1 LGHDT and CDR2 YNNKEL (reference sequence). Trimming removed 3 bases at V and 3 bases at J, with 11 bases between. The CDR3 spells CASSQEASYYGYTF. The CDR3 nucleotides read TGTGCCAGCAGCCAGGAGGCGTCCTACTATGGCTACACCTTC.

The CDR3 DNA reads as TGTGCCAGCAGCCTGACTGCGGACACCTCATACAATGAGCAGTTCTTC. It specifies CASSLTADTSYNEQFF. This chain joins TRBV7-9 and TRBJ2-1; D is possibly TRBD1 (5 bases). Germline V CDR1 and CDR2: SEHNR, FQNEAQ (reference sequence). V shed 5 bases and J shed 4 bases, with 18 bases lying between them. CDR3 length: 16 residues. Full variable domain (remainder filled in from reference TRBV7-9 and TRBJ2-1): DTGVSQNPRHKITKRGQNVTFRCDPISEHNRLYWYRQTLGQGPEFLTYFQNEAQLEKSRLLSDRFSAERPKGSFSTLEIQRTEQGDSAMYLCASSLTADTSYNEQFFGPGTRLTVL.

The rearrangement links TRBV11-2 to TRBJ2-7; weak D call: TRBD2 (5 bases). The CDR3 sequence is 15 residues long. V lost 4 bases and J lost 10, with 23 bases in between. Germline CDR1 SGHAT, CDR2 FQNNGV. CDR3 bases: TGTGCCAGCAGCTCCCTGGGGAGCGGTACACGGGTACAGTACTTC. It encodes CASSSLGSGTRVQYF.

This clone was seen many times. The chain has TRBV30 and TRBJ2-3, with D tentatively TRBD1 (5 bases). The V gene's germline CDR1 is GTSNPN and CDR2 SVGIG (reference sequence). Trimming stripped 3 bases from V and 6 bases from J, with 13 bases between. There are 13 residues in the CDR3. The CDR3 here is CAWRSQGGDTQYF. The DNA for the CDR3 is TGTGCCTGGAGATCCCAGGGTGGGGATACGCAGTATTTT.

V and J are TRBV10-3 and TRBJ2-5; weak D call: TRBD1 (7 bases). CDR3 length: 14 residues. Germline V CDR1 and CDR2: ENHRY, SYGVKD. The V gene lost 6 bases and the J gene lost 4 bases, with 15 bases spanning the gap. CDR3 coding DNA: TGTGCCATCAGCCCAGGGGGAGGTAGAGAGACCCAGTACTTC. Its translation is CAISPGGGRETQYF.

CDR3 DNA sequence: TGTGCCTGGGGCGGGGGAACTGGAAACACCATATATTTT. Residues: CAWGGGTGNTIYF. The chain links TRBV30 to TRBJ1-3; D is possibly TRBD1 (5 bases). The CDR3 has 13 amino acids. The germline V gene encodes CDR1 GTSNPN and CDR2 SVGIG (reference sequence). V lost 5 bases and J lost 2, with 10 bases in between.

This chain connects TRBV2 to TRBJ1-2, with D perhaps TRBD1 (5 bases). Germline V gives CDR1 SNHLY, CDR2 FYNNEI. The CDR3 totals 14 residues. V was shortened by 3 bases and J by 8 bases, with 16 bases between the two germline ends. CDR3 nucleotide sequence: TGTGCCAGCAGTGAGGAGGGGCCCTTGGAGGGCTACACCTTC. This gives the protein CASSEEGPLEGYTF.

This clone has just one count. The CDR3 loop reads CASSTPGLGQETQYF. The CDR3 DNA reads as TGTGCCAGCAGTACGCCGGGACTCGGGCAGGAGACCCAGTACTTC. This chain connects TRBV6-5 to TRBJ2-5, with D perhaps matching TRBD2 (6 bases). The CDR3 is made up of 15 amino acids. V was shortened by 5 bases and J by 5 bases, with 18 bases between the two germline ends. Germline V lookup: CDR1 MNHEY, CDR2 SVGAGI.

The chain links TRBV20-1 to TRBJ1-1; 9 nucleotides line up with TRBD1. CDR1 and CDR2 from the germline V gene are DFQATT and SNEGSKA (reference sequence). V lost 3 bases to trimming and J lost 2 bases; unmatched junction nucleotides: 7. The CDR3 sequence is 15 residues long. The CDR3 is CSASRYRGLNTEAFF. The DNA of the CDR3 is TGCAGTGCTAGTCGCTACAGGGGGCTTAACACTGAAGCTTTCTTT.

The chain recombines TRBV10-3 with TRBJ2-7, with 10 bases that match TRBD2. This CDR3 region has 14 residues. V gave up 4 bases and J gave up 2 bases; unmatched junction bases: 2. Germline V gives CDR1 ENHRY, CDR2 SYGVKD. The CDR3 region is CAISGTSGTYEQYF. CDR3 nucleotides: TGTGCCATCAGTGGGACTAGCGGAACCTACGAGCAGTACTTC.

V usage is TRBV19 and J usage is TRBJ2-1, with D unresolved. Deletions cut 3 bases from V and 4 bases from J, with 7 bases between. CDR3 length: 13 amino acids. Germline V gene sequence: CDR1 LNHDA, CDR2 SQIVND (reference sequence). The CDR3, as DNA: TGTGCCAGTAGTATGGCAAGTTACAATGAGCAGTTCTTC. The encoded protein is CASSMASYNEQFF.

This chain links TRBV7-6 with TRBJ2-7; 8 bases fit TRBD2. The CDR3 is 16 residues long. The ends lost 3 bases at V and 0 bases at J; junction bases unmatched: 7. CDR1 is SGHVS, CDR2 FNYEAQ, per germline. CDR3 amino acids: CASSLNSGDFSYEQYF. DNA for the CDR3: TGTGCCAGCAGCTTGAATAGCGGGGACTTCTCCTACGAGCAGTACTTC.

The rearrangement links TRBV11-2 to TRBJ1-2, with TRBD1 as a possible D gene (5 bases). CDR3 length equals 15 residues. Trimming took 1 base from V and 0 from J, leaving 9 bases between them. Germline CDR1 SGHAT, CDR2 FQNNGV. The CDR3 DNA is TGTGCCAGCAGCTTAGGTACAGGTTCTAACTATGGCTACACCTTC. Amino acid sequence: CASSLGTGSNYGYTF. The full variable domain, with the rest looked up from reference TRBV11-2 and TRBJ1-2, is EAGVAQSPRYKIIEKRQSVAFWCNPISGHATLYWYQQILGQGPKLLIQFQNNGVVDDSQLPKDRFSAERLKGVDSTLKIQPAKLEDSAVYLCASSLGTGSNYGYTFGSGTRLTVV.

The V call is TRBV10-2, the J call TRBJ1-1; 8 bases line up with TRBD1. Trimming cost V 1 base and J 5 bases; bases outside gene matches: 6. Per the germline V gene, CDR1 is WSHSY and CDR2 is SAAADI. This CDR3 has 15 amino acids. The CDR3 region has the DNA TGCGCCAGCAGTGAGTTTCAGGGGGCGCGAACTGAAGCTTTCTTT. This sequence encodes CASSEFQGARTEAFF.

The chain combines TRBV5-1 with TRBJ2-3; D is ambiguous. This CDR3 region has 12 residues. V lost 2 bases and J 5 bases, leaving 6 bases between the germline ends. Germline V gene lookup returns CDR1 SGHRS and CDR2 YFSETQ. Written as DNA, the CDR3 is TGCGCCAGCAGCTTCCTGAGAGATACGCAGTATTTT. As protein: CASSFLRDTQYF.

This rearrangement joins TRBV5-1 to TRBJ1-1; TRBD1 matches at 9 bases. V shed 4 bases, J shed 0 bases, and the junction held 1 base outside the gene matches. The CDR3 covers 14 residues. CDR1 is SGHRS, CDR2 YFSETQ, per germline. The CDR3 region has the DNA TGCGCCAGCAGCGGGACAGGGATGAACACTGAAGCTTTCTTT. It is translated as CASSGTGMNTEAFF.

Details on this clone: One junction end does not reproduce the germline sequence, and a read error may be involved. This chain uses TRBV7-7 with TRBJ2-5; 12 nucleotides line up with TRBD1. Germline V gene sequence: CDR1 SSHAT, CDR2 FNYEAQ (reference sequence). The length of the CDR3 is 14 residues. Here the CDR3 DNA reads TGTGCTAGCAGCGGGGGACAGGGGGCTGAGACCCAGTACTTC. Translated: CASSGGQGAETQYF. Based on the CDR3 plus reference TRBV7-7 and TRBJ2-5, the full variable domain is GAGVSQSPRYKVTKRGQDVTLRCDPISSHATLYWYQQALGQGPEFLTYFNYEAQPDKSGLPSDRFSAERPEGSISTLTIQRTEQRDSAMYRCASSGGQGAETQYFGPGTRLLVL.

In its sample, this clone was seen a few times. The V and J genes are TRBV19 and TRBJ2-3; 11 positions agree with TRBD1. Germline-derived CDR1 and CDR2 are LNHDA and SQIVND (reference sequence). CDR3 size: 14 residues. V was pared by 5 bases and J by 5 bases, with 3 bases of the junction left unmatched. CDR3 residues: CASSWTGGQDTQYF. Here the CDR3 DNA reads TGTGCCAGTAGTTGGACAGGGGGCCAAGATACGCAGTATTTT. The complete variable domain, with remaining parts taken from reference TRBV19 and TRBJ2-3, reads DGGITQSPKYLFRKEGQNVTLSCEQNLNHDAMYWYRQDPGQGLRLIYYSQIVNDFQKGDIAEGYSVSREKKESFPLTVTSAQKNPTAFYLCASSWTGGQDTQYFGPGTRLTVL.

V usage is TRBV2 and J usage is TRBJ1-1; possibly TRBD1 for D (6 bases). V shed 10 bases and J shed 7 bases, with 28 bases lying between them. This CDR3 has 16 residues. Germline V gene lookup returns CDR1 SNHLY and CDR2 FYNNEI. The CDR3 loop reads CATRLDSGVLVDEAFF. In DNA, the CDR3 is TGTGCCACCAGACTGGACAGTGGTGTCCTGGTGGATGAAGCTTTCTTT.

The rearrangement links TRBV3-1 (or the pseudogene TRBV3-2) to TRBJ2-7; D remains unclear. The germline CDR1 and CDR2 sequences are LGHDT and YNNKEL (reference sequence). Trimming took 2 bases from V and 5 from J, leaving 7 bases between them. The CDR3 is made up of 12 amino acids. The CDR3 sequence: CASSQIADEQYF. In DNA, the CDR3 is TGTGCCAGCAGCCAAATAGCAGACGAGCAGTACTTC.

This clone was seen a few times. The V and J genes are TRBV2 and TRBJ2-2, with 7 bases lining up with TRBD2. V dropped 4 bases and J dropped 5; count of bases not matched to a gene: 7. CDR3 length: 15 residues. The V gene's germline CDR1 is SNHLY and CDR2 FYNNEI. CDR3 DNA sequence: TGTGCCAGCAGTGTCAAGGACGGGAGGACCGGGGAGCTGTTTTTT. Its protein is CASSVKDGRTGELFF. Drawing the rest from reference TRBV2 and TRBJ2-2, the complete variable domain is EPEVTQTPSHQVTQMGQEVILRCVPISNHLYFYWYRQILGQKVEFLVSFYNNEISEKSEIFDDQFSVERPDGSNFTLKIRSTKLEDSAMYFCASSVKDGRTGELFFGEGSRLTVL.